This entry concerns a single T cell receptor beta chain. Its antigen is not identified. The repertoire was sequenced with immunoSEQ multiplex PCR; TCRdb's copy has only in-frame clones and lacks some. The sample has around 94,000 clones, about 92% seen once. Germline V gene data show CDR1 as SGHRS and CDR2 as YFSETQ. The CDR3 extends over 14 amino acids. V gave up 4 bases and J gave up 1 base, with 11 bases separating them. This sample was taken from a study of OX40 agonist ivuxolimab in advanced cancers. Across the whole study: The dose-escalation cohort had hepatocellular carcinoma, melanoma, renal cell or head and neck cancer.

Broader study findings: Averaging showed that CD8+ T cells had more expanded clones than CD4+ did. Nonresponders, in some cases, also had low normalized T-cell clonal expansion.

The TCR originated in an adult with an advanced solid tumor such as melanoma, head and neck, liver or kidney cancer. The source was CD4+ or CD8+ T cells sorted from blood, collected in a trial of the OX40 agonist ivuxolimab. The chain combines TRBV5-1 with TRBJ1-1, with a tentative D call TRBD1 (5 bases). Here the CDR3 reads CASSPAGANTEAFF. The CDR3 DNA sequence: TGCGCCAGCAGCCCCGCCGGGGCGAACACTGAAGCTTTCTTT.